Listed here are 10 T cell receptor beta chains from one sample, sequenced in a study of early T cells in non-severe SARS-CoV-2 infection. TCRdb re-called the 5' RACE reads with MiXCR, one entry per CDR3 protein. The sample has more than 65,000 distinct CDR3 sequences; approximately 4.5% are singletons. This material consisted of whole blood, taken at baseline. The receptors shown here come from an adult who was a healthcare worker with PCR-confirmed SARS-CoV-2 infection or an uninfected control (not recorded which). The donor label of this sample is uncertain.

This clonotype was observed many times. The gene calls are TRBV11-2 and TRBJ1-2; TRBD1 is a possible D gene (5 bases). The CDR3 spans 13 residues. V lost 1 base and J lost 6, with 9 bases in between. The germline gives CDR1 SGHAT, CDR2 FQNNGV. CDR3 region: CASSLGGANGYTF. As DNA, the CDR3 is TGTGCCAGCAGCTTAGGCGGGGCTAATGGCTACACCTTC.

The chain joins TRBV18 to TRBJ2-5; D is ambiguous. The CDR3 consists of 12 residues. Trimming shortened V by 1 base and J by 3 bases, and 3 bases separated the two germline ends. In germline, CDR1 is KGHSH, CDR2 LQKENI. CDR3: CASSPQKETQYF. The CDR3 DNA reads TGTGCCAGCTCACCACAGAAAGAGACCCAGTACTTC.

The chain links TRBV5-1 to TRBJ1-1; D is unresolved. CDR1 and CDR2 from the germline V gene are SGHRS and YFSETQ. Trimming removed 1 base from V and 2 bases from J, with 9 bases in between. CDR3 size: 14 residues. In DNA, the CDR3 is TGCGCCAGCAGCTTGACGGCAGACAACACTGAAGCTTTCTTT. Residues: CASSLTADNTEAFF.

This chain's CDR3 is CASSLEWPGQPQHF. The CDR3 nucleotides read TGTGCCAGCAGTTTGGAGTGGCCTGGTCAGCCCCAGCATTTT. The rearrangement links TRBV27 to TRBJ1-5, with D uncertain. V was trimmed by 3 bases and J by 6 bases, leaving 12 bases between them. CDR3 size: 14 residues. CDR1 MNHEY and CDR2 SMNVEV come from the germline V gene (reference sequence).

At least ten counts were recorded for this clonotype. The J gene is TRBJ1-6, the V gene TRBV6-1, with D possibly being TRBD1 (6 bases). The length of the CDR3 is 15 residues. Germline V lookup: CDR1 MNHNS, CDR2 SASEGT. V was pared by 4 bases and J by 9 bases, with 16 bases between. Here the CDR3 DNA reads TGTGCCAGCAGTGTCCAGGGGCAGGGGAGTTCACCCCTCCACTTT. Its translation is CASSVQGQGSSPLHF.

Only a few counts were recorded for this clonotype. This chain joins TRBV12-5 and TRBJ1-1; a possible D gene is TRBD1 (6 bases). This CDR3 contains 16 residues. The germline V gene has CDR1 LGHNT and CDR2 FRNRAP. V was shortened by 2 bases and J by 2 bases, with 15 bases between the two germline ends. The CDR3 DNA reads TGTGCTAGTGGTTTGCCTCAAGGGGGGGGAAACACTGAAGCTTTCTTT. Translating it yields CASGLPQGGGNTEAFF.

The CDR3 DNA follows: TGTGCCAGTAGTATAGAGGATGGTAACTATGGCTACACCTTC. It encodes CASSIEDGNYGYTF. The rearrangement links TRBV19 to TRBJ1-2, with D unresolved. This CDR3 spans 14 amino acids. Trimming cost V 0 bases and J 1 base, with 6 bases left between them. Germline assignment: CDR1 LNHDA and CDR2 SQIVND (reference sequence).

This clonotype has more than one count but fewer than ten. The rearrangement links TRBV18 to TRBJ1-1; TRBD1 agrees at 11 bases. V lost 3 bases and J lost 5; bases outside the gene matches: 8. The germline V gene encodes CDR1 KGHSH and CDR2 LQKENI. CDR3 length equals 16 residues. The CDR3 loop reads CASSPMDRGLETEAFF. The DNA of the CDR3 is TGTGCCAGCTCACCCATGGACAGGGGGCTTGAAACTGAAGCTTTCTTT. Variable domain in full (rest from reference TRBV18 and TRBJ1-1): NAGVMQNPRHLVRRRGQEARLRCSPMKGHSHVYWYRQLPEEGLKFMVYLQKENIIDESGMPKERFSAEFPKEGPSILRIQQVVRGDSAAYFCASSPMDRGLETEAFFGQGTRLTVV.

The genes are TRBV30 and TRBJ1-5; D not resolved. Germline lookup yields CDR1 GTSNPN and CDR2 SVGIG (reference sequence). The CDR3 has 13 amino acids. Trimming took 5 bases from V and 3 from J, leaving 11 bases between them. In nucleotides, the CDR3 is TGTGCCTGGGCCGAACGGGACAATCAGCCCCAGCATTTT. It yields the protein CAWAERDNQPQHF.

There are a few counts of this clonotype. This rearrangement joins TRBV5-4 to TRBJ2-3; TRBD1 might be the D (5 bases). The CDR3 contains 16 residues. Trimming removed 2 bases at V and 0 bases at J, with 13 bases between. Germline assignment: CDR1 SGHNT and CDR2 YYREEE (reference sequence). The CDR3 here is CASSFGAGTSTDTQYF. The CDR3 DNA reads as TGTGCCAGCAGCTTTGGGGCTGGAACTAGCACAGATACGCAGTATTTT.